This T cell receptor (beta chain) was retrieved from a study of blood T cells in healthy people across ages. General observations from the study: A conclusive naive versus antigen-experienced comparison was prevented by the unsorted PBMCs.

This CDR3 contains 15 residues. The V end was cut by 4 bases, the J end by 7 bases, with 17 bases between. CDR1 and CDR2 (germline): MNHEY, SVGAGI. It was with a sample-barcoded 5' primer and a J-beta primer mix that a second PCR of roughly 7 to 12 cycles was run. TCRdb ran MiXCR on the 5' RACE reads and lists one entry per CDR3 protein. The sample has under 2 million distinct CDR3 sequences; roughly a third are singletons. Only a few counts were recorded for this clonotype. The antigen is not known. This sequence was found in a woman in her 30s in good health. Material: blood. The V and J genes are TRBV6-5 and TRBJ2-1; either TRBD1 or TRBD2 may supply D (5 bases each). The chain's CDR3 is CASSSWDAGWNEQFF. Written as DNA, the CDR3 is TGTGCCAGCAGTTCCTGGGACGCCGGGTGGAATGAGCAGTTCTTC.